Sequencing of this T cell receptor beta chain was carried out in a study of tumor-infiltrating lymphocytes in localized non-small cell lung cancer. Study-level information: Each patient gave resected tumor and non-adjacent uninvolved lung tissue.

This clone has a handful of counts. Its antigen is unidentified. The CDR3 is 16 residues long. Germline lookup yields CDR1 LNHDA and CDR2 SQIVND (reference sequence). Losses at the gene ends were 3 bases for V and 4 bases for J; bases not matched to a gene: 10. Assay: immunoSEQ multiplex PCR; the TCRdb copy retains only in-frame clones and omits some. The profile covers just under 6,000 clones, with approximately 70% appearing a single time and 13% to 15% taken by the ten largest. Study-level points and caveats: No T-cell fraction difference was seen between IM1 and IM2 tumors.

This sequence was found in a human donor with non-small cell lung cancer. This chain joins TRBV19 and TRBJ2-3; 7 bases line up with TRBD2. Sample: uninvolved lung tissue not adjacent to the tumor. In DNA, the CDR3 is TGTGCCAGTAGTATTTGGTCGGCGGGAGCCCCAGATACGCAGTATTTT. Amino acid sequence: CASSIWSAGAPDTQYF.